Each of the 4 T cell receptor beta chains below was sequenced from the same sample in a study of blood T cell repertoires in COVID-19. TCRdb keeps only in-frame clones here, not all; method: immunoSEQ multiplex PCR. The table includes 450,000 or so clones, 70% to 90% detected once. Material: peripheral blood. All receptors come from a man between 18 and 35 years old with COVID-19, enrolled during active disease.

This clone occurred a few times. V gene TRBV7-9 combines with J gene TRBJ2-7, with 7 bases that match TRBD1. J was trimmed by 3 bases and V by 3 bases; bases with no gene match: 2. This CDR3 spans 13 amino acids. Germline CDR1 is SEHNR and CDR2 is FQNEAQ (reference sequence). Written as DNA, the CDR3 is TGTGCCAGCAGCTTCGGGACAGACTACGAGCAGTACTTC. Its translation: CASSFGTDYEQYF.

The rearrangement joins TRBV27 to TRBJ2-5; 10 bases fit TRBD2. The junction had 2 bases not matched to a gene; V was cut back by 3 bases and J by 4 bases. From germline, CDR1 is MNHEY and CDR2 SMNVEV (reference sequence). The CDR3 loop spans 14 amino acids. The CDR3 coding sequence is TGTGCCAGCAGTTTGAGACTAGCGGGAGAGACCCAGTACTTC. Its translation is CASSLRLAGETQYF.

This clone was seen only once. V usage is TRBV5-1 and J usage is TRBJ2-7; 7 bases fit TRBD1. The CDR3 consists of 12 residues. V lost 4 bases, J lost 5 bases, and 3 bases stayed unmatched. Germline loops: CDR1 SGHRS, CDR2 YFSETQ. The CDR3 loop reads CASSIDRDEQYF. The CDR3 DNA sequence: TGCGCCAGCAGCATCGACAGGGACGAGCAGTACTTC.

Comments on this clone: The sample holds other DNA sequences that translate to the same CDR3. This rearrangement joins TRBV2 to TRBJ1-2, with D maybe TRBD1 (6 bases). The CDR3 has 12 amino acids. V lost 4 bases to trimming and J lost 3 bases, with 6 bases between them. Germline CDR1 SNHLY, CDR2 FYNNEI. CDR3 bases: TGTGCCAGCAGTGGGACAGACTATGGCTACACCTTC. This codes for CASSGTDYGYTF.